The 23 T cell receptor beta chains listed next were all sequenced from one sample in a study of technical replicates of blood from a few donors (dated by TCRdb to the late 2010s). Receptor amplification or capture employed the immunoSEQ multiplex PCR assay. TCRdb mirrors the immuneACCESS table, restricted to in-frame sequences. Some clones are absent from its copies; in checked studies, under half trace to an unresolved V gene, and the reason for the others is unknown. The sample contains tens of thousands of clones, over 70% of them found a single time. The top ten clones comprise roughly 4.8% of the sample. The sample comprised PBMCs. These receptors originate from a human donor in good health. Some clones in this sample may be carry-over from other donors' samples.

The gene calls are TRBV11-2 and TRBJ1-6; tentative D call: TRBD1 (6 bases). Germline CDR1 and CDR2: SGHAT and FQNNGV. The CDR3 is made up of 16 amino acids. V lost 6 bases to trimming and J lost 6 bases, with 18 bases between them. The CDR3: CASRRPFSGVNSPLHF. The DNA for the CDR3 is TGTGCCAGCAGACGACCATTTTCAGGGGTTAATTCACCCCTCCACTTT.

The chain couples TRBV7-2 to TRBJ2-5, with 9 bases lining up with TRBD1. V was clipped by 3 bases and J by 5 bases; unmatched bases: 10. Germline V gene data show CDR1 as SGHTA and CDR2 as FQGNSA. This CDR3 contains 16 residues. The CDR3: CASSFLGGDRVETQYF. In DNA, the CDR3 is TGTGCCAGCAGCTTCCTGGGAGGGGACAGGGTTGAGACCCAGTACTTC. The complete variable domain, with remaining parts taken from reference TRBV7-2 and TRBJ2-5, reads GAGVSQSPSNKVTEKGKDVELRCDPISGHTALYWYRQSLGQGLEFLIYFQGNSAPDKSGLPSDRFSAERTGGSVSTLTIQRTQQEDSAVYLCASSFLGGDRVETQYFGPGTRLLVL.

The chain employs TRBV5-4 and TRBJ2-3, with 11 bases aligning to TRBD2. Germline V gives CDR1 SGHNT, CDR2 YYREEE (reference sequence). This CDR3 has 14 amino acids. V shed 2 bases, J shed 6 bases, and the junction held 2 bases outside the gene matches. CDR3 nucleotides: TGTGCCAGCAGCTTTAGCGGGGGGGTGGATACGCAGTATTTT. As protein: CASSFSGGVDTQYF.

The rearrangement joins TRBV29-1 to TRBJ1-5, with D unclear. V lost 4 bases and J lost 2, with 6 bases in between. The CDR3 spans 12 residues. Germline CDR1 is SQVTM and CDR2 is ANQGSEA. The CDR3 nucleotides read TGCAGCGTTGGGGAGGGCAATCAGCCCCAGCATTTT. Its translation: CSVGEGNQPQHF.

The chain carries TRBV9 and TRBJ2-2; D remains ambiguous. V was clipped by 3 bases and J by 7 bases, with 13 bases between them. Per germline, CDR1 SGDLS and CDR2 YYNGEE. The CDR3 is 14 residues long. DNA of the CDR3: TGTGCCAGCAGCGGGCCTCCGTCGGGCGGGGAGCTGTTTTTT. Residues: CASSGPPSGGELFF.

The chain joins TRBV5-1 to TRBJ2-3; 12 nucleotides align to TRBD2. This CDR3 has 17 residues. In germline, CDR1 is SGHRS, CDR2 YFSETQ. V lost 4 bases and J lost 3; bases outside the gene matches: 9. In DNA, the CDR3 is TGCGCCAGCAGCACCCCCCTAGCGGGGGGGCCAACAGATACGCAGTATTTT. This codes for CASSTPLAGGPTDTQYF. The variable domain in full, with the rest retrieved from reference TRBV5-1 and TRBJ2-3, is KAGVTQTPRYLIKTRGQQVTLSCSPISGHRSVSWYQQTPGQGLQFLFEYFSETQRNKGNFPGRFSGRQFSNSRSEMNVSTLELGDSALYLCASSTPLAGGPTDTQYFGPGTRLTVL.

The V gene is TRBV29-1, the J gene TRBJ2-3, with 9 bases aligning to TRBD2. V shed 5 bases and J 6 bases; nucleotides not matched to a gene: 27. The CDR3 consists of 20 residues. CDR1 is SQVTM and CDR2 is ANQGSEA in the germline V gene. The CDR3 sequence is CSVPDRLLIKREVPRDTQYF. CDR3 DNA: TGCAGCGTTCCGGACCGATTGCTGATTAAGCGGGAGGTCCCCCGGGATACGCAGTATTTT.

The genes are TRBV30 and TRBJ2-1, with 7 bases fitting TRBD2. The germline CDR1 and CDR2 sequences are GTSNPN and SVGIG (reference sequence). V was clipped by 5 bases and J by 7 bases; unmatched bases: 5. The CDR3 extends over 12 amino acids. The CDR3 DNA is TGTGCCTGGCAACGGACTAGTAATGAGCAGTTCTTC. Protein product: CAWQRTSNEQFF.

The chain carries TRBV7-2 and TRBJ2-3; 7 bases fit TRBD2. The V and J ends lost 3 bases and 5 bases, in that order; junction bases with no gene match: 5. Germline V CDR1 and CDR2: SGHTA, FQGNSA. CDR3 length: 14 residues. Written as DNA, the CDR3 is TGTGCCAGCAGCTTGGGGGGGGTTGGAGATACGCAGTATTTT. It yields the protein CASSLGGVGDTQYF. Combining the CDR3 with reference TRBV7-2 and TRBJ2-3 gives the whole variable domain GAGVSQSPSNKVTEKGKDVELRCDPISGHTALYWYRQSLGQGLEFLIYFQGNSAPDKSGLPSDRFSAERTGGSVSTLTIQRTQQEDSAVYLCASSLGGVGDTQYFGPGTRLTVL.

V usage is TRBV7-9 and J usage is TRBJ2-5; D is undetermined. V lost 5 bases to trimming and J lost 5 bases, with 18 bases between them. Germline V CDR1 and CDR2: SEHNR, FQNEAQ (reference sequence). CDR3 length equals 15 residues. Here the CDR3 reads CASSMSVGSGETQYF. Written as DNA, the CDR3 is TGTGCCAGCAGCATGTCCGTCGGATCCGGGGAGACCCAGTACTTC.

The chain combines TRBV29-1 with TRBJ2-5; D uncertain. With the DNA end fitting TRBJ2-7 better, the J assignment may be wrong. The CDR3 consists of 12 residues. Germline V CDR1 and CDR2: SQVTM, ANQGSEA. In DNA form, the CDR3 reads TGCAGCGTCCCGGTGGGCCCCTACGAGCAGTACTTC. Translated: CSVPVGPYEQYF.

The chain employs TRBV2 and TRBJ1-4; the D gene is possibly TRBD1 (6 bases). Trimming stripped 2 bases from V and 4 bases from J, with 11 bases between. CDR1 is SNHLY, CDR2 FYNNEI, per germline. The length of the CDR3 is 15 residues. The CDR3 DNA is TGTGCCAGCAGTGAAATAAGGGGGATTAATGAAAAACTGTTTTTT. It translates to CASSEIRGINEKLFF.

The J gene is TRBJ2-1, the V gene TRBV4-3; 9 nucleotides line up with TRBD1. V dropped 1 base and J dropped 8; count of bases not matched to a gene: 9. The CDR3 extends over 16 amino acids. Germline-derived CDR1 and CDR2 are LGHNA and YSLEER. The CDR3 reads CASSQADRGFYHEQFF. DNA of the CDR3: TGCGCCAGCAGCCAAGCGGACAGGGGATTTTATCATGAGCAGTTCTTC.

V usage is TRBV4-3 and J usage is TRBJ2-5, with 11 bases identical to TRBD2. V lost 0 bases and J lost 5; bases outside the gene matches: 11. CDR1 LGHNA and CDR2 YSLEER come from the germline V gene. This CDR3 is 18 amino acids long. The CDR3 loop reads CASSQERETSGRRETQYF. Here the CDR3 DNA reads TGCGCCAGCAGCCAAGAGAGAGAAACTAGCGGGAGAAGGGAGACCCAGTACTTC.

The rearrangement uses TRBV9 and TRBJ2-3; no clear D gene. The CDR3 extends over 15 amino acids. Germline V CDR1 and CDR2: SGDLS, YYNGEE. Trimming shortened V by 0 bases and J by 3 bases, and 11 bases separated the two germline ends. CDR3 sequence: CASSVGRLVTDTQYF. The CDR3 bases are TGTGCCAGCAGCGTAGGGCGGCTAGTAACAGATACGCAGTATTTT. The variable domain in full, with the rest retrieved from reference TRBV9 and TRBJ2-3, is DSGVTQTPKHLITATGQRVTLRCSPRSGDLSVYWYQQSLDQGLQFLIQYYNGEERAKGNILERFSAQQFPDLHSELNLSSLELGDSALYFCASSVGRLVTDTQYFGPGTRLTVL.

The chain recombines TRBV9 with TRBJ2-7, with 14 positions matching TRBD2. The CDR3 has 19 residues. V shed 2 bases, J shed 0 bases, and the junction held 10 bases outside the gene matches. Germline assignment: CDR1 SGDLS and CDR2 YYNGEE. CDR3 in amino acids: CASSVWTSGGFPSSYEQYF. The CDR3 nucleotides read TGTGCCAGCAGCGTCTGGACTAGCGGGGGGTTTCCGAGCTCCTACGAGCAGTACTTC.

V gene TRBV5-6 combines with J gene TRBJ2-7; D remains unclear. Germline assignment: CDR1 SGHDT and CDR2 YYEEEE. The V end was cut by 0 bases, the J end by 2 bases, with 9 bases between. This CDR3 has 14 residues. This CDR3 is CASSLGHFPYEQYF. CDR3 coding DNA: TGTGCCAGCAGCTTGGGACATTTTCCCTACGAGCAGTACTTC.

This clone was seen just once. CDR3 coding DNA: TGTGCCAGCAGGCGCCAACTAGCGGCTTCGGTAAATGAGCAGTTCTTC. The encoded protein is CASRRQLAASVNEQFF. The V gene is TRBV5-6, the J gene TRBJ2-1, with 8 bases that match TRBD2. The V gene end was trimmed by 5 bases and the J gene end by 7 bases; junction bases not matched to a gene: 14. This CDR3 has 16 residues. Germline V gene sequence: CDR1 SGHDT, CDR2 YYEEEE.

This chain uses TRBV9 with TRBJ1-3; a possible D gene is TRBD1 (5 bases). Trimming took 4 bases from V and 11 from J, leaving 13 bases between them. Germline V CDR1 and CDR2: SGDLS, YYNGEE. The CDR3 loop spans 12 amino acids. The CDR3 protein is CASSFSGVAIYF. The CDR3 DNA follows: TGTGCCAGCAGCTTCTCGGGGGTAGCCATATATTTT.

V usage is TRBV13 and J usage is TRBJ1-1; possible D gene TRBD1, 5 bases. The germline V and J ends were trimmed by 4 bases and 1 base, with 13 bases remaining between them. The germline gives CDR1 PRHDT, CDR2 FYEKMQ (reference sequence). The length of the CDR3 is 15 residues. In DNA, the CDR3 is TGTGCCAGCAGCTCTAGGACACAGACGAACACTGAAGCTTTCTTT. Its translation is CASSSRTQTNTEAFF.

The chain has TRBV4-3 and TRBJ2-3; D is perhaps TRBD2 (5 bases). The CDR3 runs to 15 residues. Trimming removed 1 base at V and 3 bases at J, with 11 bases between. Germline V gives CDR1 LGHNA, CDR2 YSLEER. The CDR3 loop reads CASSQVVGVTDTQYF. In DNA, the CDR3 is TGCGCCAGCAGCCAAGTCGTCGGGGTTACAGATACGCAGTATTTT.

V is TRBV6-5 and J is TRBJ2-1, with D maybe TRBD2 (5 bases). The CDR3 totals 13 residues. Germline V lookup: CDR1 MNHEY, CDR2 SVGAGI. Trimming took 0 bases from V and 10 from J, leaving 10 bases between them. The CDR3 spells CASSYSLGWEQFF. DNA for the CDR3: TGTGCCAGCAGTTACTCACTAGGATGGGAGCAGTTCTTC.

The V gene is TRBV19, the J gene TRBJ2-1; D possibly corresponds to TRBD2 (5 bases). The germline CDR1 and CDR2 sequences are LNHDA and SQIVND (reference sequence). V was pared by 1 base and J by 7 bases, with 14 bases between. This CDR3 spans 15 amino acids. For the CDR3, the DNA is TGTGCCAGTAGTATAGGAACTAGGGTGGGGAATGAGCAGTTCTTC. Its protein product is CASSIGTRVGNEQFF.